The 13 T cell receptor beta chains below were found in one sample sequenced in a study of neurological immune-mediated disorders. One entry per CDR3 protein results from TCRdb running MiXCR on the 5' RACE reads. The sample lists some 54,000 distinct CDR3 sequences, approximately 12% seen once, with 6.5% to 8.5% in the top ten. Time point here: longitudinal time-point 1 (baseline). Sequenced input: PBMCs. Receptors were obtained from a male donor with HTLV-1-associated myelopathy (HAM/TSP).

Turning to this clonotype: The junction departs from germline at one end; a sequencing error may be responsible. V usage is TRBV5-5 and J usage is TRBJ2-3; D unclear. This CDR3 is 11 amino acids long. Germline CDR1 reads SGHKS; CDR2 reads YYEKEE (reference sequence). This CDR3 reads CASSTGDTLYF. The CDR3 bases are TGTGCCAGCAGCACGGGCGATACGCTGTATTTT.

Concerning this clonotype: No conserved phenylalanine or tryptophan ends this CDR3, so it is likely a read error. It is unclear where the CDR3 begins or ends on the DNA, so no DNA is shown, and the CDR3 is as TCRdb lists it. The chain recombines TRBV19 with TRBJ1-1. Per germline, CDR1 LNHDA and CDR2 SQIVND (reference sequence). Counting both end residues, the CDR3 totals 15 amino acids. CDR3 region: CASSIDWWEGTEAIL.

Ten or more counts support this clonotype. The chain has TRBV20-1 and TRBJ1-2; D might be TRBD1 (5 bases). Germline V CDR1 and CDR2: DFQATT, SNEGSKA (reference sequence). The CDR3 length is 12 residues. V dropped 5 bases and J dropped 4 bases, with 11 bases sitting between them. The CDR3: CSASSTVYGYTF. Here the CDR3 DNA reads TGCAGTGCTTCGTCGACAGTCTATGGCTACACCTTC.

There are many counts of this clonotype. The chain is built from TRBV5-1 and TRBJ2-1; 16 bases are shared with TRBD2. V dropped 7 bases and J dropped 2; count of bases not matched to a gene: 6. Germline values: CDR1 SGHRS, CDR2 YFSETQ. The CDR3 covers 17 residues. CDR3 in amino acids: CASGTSGGAVTYNEQFF. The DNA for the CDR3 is TGCGCCAGCGGGACTAGCGGGGGGGCGGTTACCTACAATGAGCAGTTCTTC.

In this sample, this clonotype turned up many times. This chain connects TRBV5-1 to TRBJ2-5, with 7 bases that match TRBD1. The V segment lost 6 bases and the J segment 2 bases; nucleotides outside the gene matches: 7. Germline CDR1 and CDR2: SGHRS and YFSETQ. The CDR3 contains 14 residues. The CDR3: CASTKGTVQETQYF. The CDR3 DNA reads TGCGCCAGCACTAAGGGGACAGTACAAGAGACCCAGTACTTC.

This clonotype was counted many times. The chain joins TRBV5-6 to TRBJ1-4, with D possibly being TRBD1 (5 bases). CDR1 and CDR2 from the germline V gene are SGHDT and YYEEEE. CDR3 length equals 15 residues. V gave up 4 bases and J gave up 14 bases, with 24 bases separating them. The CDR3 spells CASSTLRGQRGKLFF. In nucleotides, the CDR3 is TGTGCCAGCAGCACGTTACGGGGCCAACGGGGAAAGCTGTTTTTT.

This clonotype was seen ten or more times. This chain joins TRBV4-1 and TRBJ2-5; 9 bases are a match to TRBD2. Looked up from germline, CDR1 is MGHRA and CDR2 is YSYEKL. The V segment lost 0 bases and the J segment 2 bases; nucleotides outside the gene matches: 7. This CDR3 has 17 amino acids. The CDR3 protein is CASSQDPSGVFQETQYF. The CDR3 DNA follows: TGCGCCAGCAGCCAAGATCCTAGCGGGGTATTTCAAGAGACCCAGTACTTC.

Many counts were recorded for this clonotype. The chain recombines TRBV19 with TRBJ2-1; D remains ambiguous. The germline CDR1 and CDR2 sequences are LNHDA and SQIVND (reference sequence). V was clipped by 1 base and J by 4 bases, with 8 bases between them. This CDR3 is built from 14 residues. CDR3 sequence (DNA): TGTGCCAGTAGTATAGGTGGTGGATACAATGAGCAGTTCTTC. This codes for CASSIGGGYNEQFF.

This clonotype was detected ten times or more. The CDR3 region is CASSYFVGTGNSEQYF. The CDR3 region has the DNA TGTGCCAGCAGTTATTTTGTCGGGACAGGGAATAGCGAGCAGTACTTC. The chain recombines TRBV6-6 with TRBJ2-7; 9 bases fit TRBD1. There are 16 residues in the CDR3. Germline V CDR1 and CDR2: MNHNY, SVGAGI (reference sequence). The V and J ends lost 3 bases and 6 bases, in that order; junction bases with no gene match: 12.

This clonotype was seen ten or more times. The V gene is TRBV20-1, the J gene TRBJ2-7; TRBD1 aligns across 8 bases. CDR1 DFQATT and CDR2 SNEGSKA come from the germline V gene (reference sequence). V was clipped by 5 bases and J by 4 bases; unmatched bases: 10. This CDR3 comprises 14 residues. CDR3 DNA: TGCAGTGCTGTATCAGGGGGCTTCCTTTACGAGCAGTACTTC. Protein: CSAVSGGFLYEQYF.

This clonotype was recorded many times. CDR3 sequence: CASSQDHSGANVLTF. The CDR3 DNA follows: TGTGCCAGCAGCCAAGACCACTCGGGGGCCAACGTCCTGACTTTC. The V call is TRBV3-1, the J call TRBJ2-6; no definite D call. V was clipped by 0 bases and J by 4 bases, with 7 bases between them. CDR3 size: 15 residues. CDR1 is LGHDT and CDR2 is YNNKEL in the germline V gene (reference sequence).

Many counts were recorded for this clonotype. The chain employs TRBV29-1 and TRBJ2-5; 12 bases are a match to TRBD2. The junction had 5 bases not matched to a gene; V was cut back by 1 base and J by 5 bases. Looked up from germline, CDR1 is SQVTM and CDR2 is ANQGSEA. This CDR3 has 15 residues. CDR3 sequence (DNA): TGCAGCGTTGAAGCGCTAGCGGGGGGGCGGGAGACCCAGTACTTC. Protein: CSVEALAGGRETQYF. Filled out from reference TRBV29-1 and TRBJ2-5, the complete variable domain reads SAVISQKPSRDICQRGTSLTIQCQVDSQVTMMFWYRQQPGQSLTLIATANQGSEATYESGFVIDKFPISRPNLTFSTLTVSNMSPEDSSIYLCSVEALAGGRETQYFGPGTRLLVL.

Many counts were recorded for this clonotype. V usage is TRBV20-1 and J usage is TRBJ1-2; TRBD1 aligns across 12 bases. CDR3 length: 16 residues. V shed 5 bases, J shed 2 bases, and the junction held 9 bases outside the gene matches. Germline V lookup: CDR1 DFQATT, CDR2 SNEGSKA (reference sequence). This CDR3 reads CSAPLLGTGGNYGYTF. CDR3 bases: TGCAGTGCTCCGCTGCTAGGGACAGGGGGCAACTATGGCTACACCTTC.